This entry lists 30 T cell receptor beta chains sequenced from one sample in a study. TCRdb re-analysed the 5' RACE reads in MiXCR, keeping a single row per CDR3 protein. The table shows 50,000 to 80,000 distinct CDR3 sequences, with around a fifth occurring only once. Sequencing used memory CD4+ T cells sorted from a lymph node. The subset denotes: memory CD4+ T cells, CD4+CD45RO+CD25-. These TCRs come from a female donor with breast cancer.

This clonotype was seen more than once but under ten times. The chain links TRBV7-9 to TRBJ2-3; D is undetermined. V was cut by 2 bases and J by 0 bases, with 9 bases left in between. Germline V gene data show CDR1 as SEHNR and CDR2 as FQNEAQ (reference sequence). The CDR3 consists of 15 residues. The CDR3 bases are TGTGCCAGCAGCTTATTTGACCCGAGCACAGATACGCAGTATTTT. It encodes CASSLFDPSTDTQYF.

At least ten counts were recorded for this clonotype. The V gene is TRBV9, the J gene TRBJ1-1; weak D call: TRBD1 (6 bases). The germline V and J ends were trimmed by 4 bases and 6 bases, with 13 bases remaining between them. Germline CDR1 and CDR2: SGDLS and YYNGEE. The length of the CDR3 is 13 residues. The CDR3 bases are TGTGCCAGCAGCCAGGGGACTTTCTCTGAAGCTTTCTTT. It translates to CASSQGTFSEAFF.

A remark on this clonotype: This may arise from a read error, as a much more abundant clone is one base away. The missing conserved phenylalanine or tryptophan at the end of this CDR3 makes a read error likely. The rearrangement uses TRBV6-6 and TRBJ1-5; 7 bases fit TRBD1. The germline gives CDR1 MNHNY, CDR2 SVGAGI (reference sequence). The ends lost 1 base at V and 4 bases at J; junction bases unmatched: 4. The CDR3 loop spans 15 amino acids. The CDR3 DNA reads as TGTGCCAGCAGTTACTTAACAGGGGTGAATCAGCCCCAGCATCTT. Translated, it gives CASSYLTGVNQPQHL.

This clonotype was seen repeatedly, ten times or more. V and J are TRBV15 and TRBJ2-2; D not resolved. CDR3 length: 13 residues. Germline V gives CDR1 LNHNV, CDR2 YYDKDF (reference sequence). V gave up 1 base and J gave up 5 bases, with 5 bases separating them. The CDR3 is CATSRGLTGELFF. The DNA for the CDR3 is TGTGCCACCAGCAGAGGACTGACCGGGGAGCTGTTTTTT.

Note on this clonotype: A clone one base away is much larger, so this may be a read error. The rearrangement uses TRBV20-1 and TRBJ1-1; no firm D call. Germline V gene sequence: CDR1 DFQATT, CDR2 SNEGSKA (reference sequence). This CDR3 has 14 amino acids. In DNA, the CDR3 is TGCGGTGCTCGGGCGGGAAAGTTAAACACTGAAGCTTTCTTT. It specifies CGARAGKLNTEAFF.

The chain uses TRBV18 and TRBJ1-1, with a tentative D call TRBD1 (6 bases). V lost 6 bases to trimming and J lost 4 bases, with 15 bases between them. CDR3 length equals 14 residues. The germline V gene has CDR1 KGHSH and CDR2 LQKENI. CDR3 loop: CASSEGGLGTEAFF. CDR3 coding DNA: TGTGCCAGCTCTGAGGGGGGGCTGGGCACTGAAGCTTTCTTT.

This clonotype has just a few counts. The gene calls are TRBV20-1 and TRBJ2-3; D gene unclear. The germline CDR1 and CDR2 sequences are DFQATT and SNEGSKA (reference sequence). This CDR3 has 15 residues. V was trimmed by 0 bases and J by 2 bases, leaving 12 bases between them. The CDR3 DNA is TGCAGTGCTAGAGAAATCGAGCAATACACAGATACGCAGTATTTT. This encodes CSAREIEQYTDTQYF.

Concerning this clonotype: One base away lies a much larger clone, so this may be a sequencing read error. As the CDR3 is not closed by the conserved phenylalanine or tryptophan, this likely results from a read error. The genes are TRBV5-1 and TRBJ2-3; no reliable D call. V was trimmed by 3 bases and J by 2 bases, leaving 10 bases between them. The CDR3 contains 14 residues. CDR1 is SGHRS, CDR2 YFSETQ, per germline. The CDR3 reads CASSSRRTTDTQYS. In DNA, the CDR3 is TGCGCCAGCAGCTCGCGAAGGACCACAGATACGCAGTATTCT.

This chain uses TRBV7-8 with TRBJ2-7, with 9 bases fitting TRBD1. The germline CDR1 and CDR2 sequences are SGHVS and FQNEAQ. This CDR3 spans 13 amino acids. V was pared by 5 bases and J by 5 bases, with 4 bases of the junction left unmatched. CDR3 loop: CASSADRGHEQYF. The CDR3 nucleotides read TGTGCCAGCAGCGCGGACAGGGGCCACGAGCAGTACTTC. The full variable domain, completed using reference TRBV7-8 and TRBJ2-7, is GAGVSQSPRYKVAKRGQDVALRCDPISGHVSLFWYQQALGQGPEFLTYFQNEAQLDKSGLPSDRFFAERPEGSVSTLKIQRTQQEDSAVYLCASSADRGHEQYFGPGTRLTVT.

The sample holds a few counts of this clonotype. The chain uses TRBV28 and TRBJ1-2; D is perhaps TRBD1 (5 bases). CDR1 is MDHEN and CDR2 is SYDVKM in the germline V gene. The CDR3 is 14 residues long. The V and J ends lost 5 bases and 8 bases respectively, with 18 bases between them. CDR3 protein: CASSTPGRFWGYTF. The CDR3 nucleotides are TGTGCCAGCAGTACCCCGGGGCGCTTCTGGGGCTACACCTTC.

This clonotype has a count of ten or more. This rearrangement joins TRBV6-2 or TRBV6-3 to TRBJ2-7; possibly TRBD1 for D (6 bases). Trimming stripped 7 bases from V and 6 bases from J, with 16 bases between. Germline V gene sequence: CDR1 MNHEY, CDR2 SVGEGT. The CDR3 is 13 amino acids. The CDR3 nucleotides read TGTGCCAGCAACGACAACAGGGCTCTCGAGCAGTACTTC. Amino acid sequence: CASNDNRALEQYF.

This clonotype occurred a few times. The chain combines TRBV7-2 with TRBJ1-5; TRBD1 is a possible D gene (5 bases). The CDR3 is 13 residues long. Looked up from germline, CDR1 is SGHTA and CDR2 is FQGNSA. V was trimmed by 2 bases and J by 5 bases, leaving 7 bases between them. The CDR3 DNA is TGTGCCAGCAGCTTACAGGGTTATCAGCCCCAGCATTTT. It specifies CASSLQGYQPQHF.

This clonotype showed up just a few times. This chain uses TRBV4-3 with TRBJ2-4; 14 bases are a match to TRBD2. Germline values: CDR1 LGHNA, CDR2 YSLEER. J lost 7 bases, V lost 0 bases, and 2 bases had no gene match. The CDR3 is 16 amino acids. DNA for the CDR3: TGCGCCAGCAGCCAAGATGGGACTAGCGGGAGCAACATTCAGTACTTC. This encodes CASSQDGTSGSNIQYF.

There are a few counts of this clonotype. V usage is TRBV20-1 and J usage is TRBJ2-3; D possibly corresponds to TRBD2 (8 bases). The V gene lost 4 bases and the J gene lost 6 bases, with 17 bases spanning the gap. The germline gives CDR1 DFQATT, CDR2 SNEGSKA (reference sequence). CDR3 length: 14 amino acids. The CDR3 loop is CSAKAGGRGDTQYF. DNA of the CDR3: TGCAGTGCTAAGGCGGGGGGCAGGGGGGATACGCAGTATTTT.

Ten or more counts support this clonotype. This chain connects TRBV6-6 to TRBJ2-7, with D unclear. CDR1 is MNHNY, CDR2 SVGAGI, per germline (reference sequence). The CDR3 covers 11 residues. Trimming removed 5 bases from V and 7 bases from J, with 9 bases in between. CDR3 in amino acids: CASSPNWEQYF. CDR3 bases: TGTGCCAGCAGTCCAAATTGGGAGCAGTACTTC.

This clonotype was seen many times. V and J are TRBV29-1 and TRBJ2-5, with TRBD1 as a possible D gene (5 bases). The V gene lost 6 bases and the J gene lost 5 bases, with 10 bases spanning the gap. CDR1 and CDR2 from the germline V gene are SQVTM and ANQGSEA. CDR3 length: 11 amino acids. CDR3 residues: CSVDSSETQYF. The CDR3 DNA follows: TGCAGCGTCGACAGTAGTGAGACCCAGTACTTC.

On this clonotype: Since a much larger clone is just one base distant, this may be a read error. The chain uses TRBV5-6 and TRBJ1-1; unclear D gene. The V end was cut by 3 bases, the J end by 9 bases, with 12 bases between. Per the germline V gene, CDR1 is SGHDT and CDR2 is YYEEEE. The CDR3 is 12 amino acids. CDR3 in DNA: TGTGCCAGCAGCTCGGTGGGGTCTAAAGCTTTCTTT. Protein sequence: CASSSVGSKAFF.

Details on this clonotype: The junction differs from germline at one of its ends, possibly a read error. The V and J genes are TRBV6-6 and TRBJ1-1; D not certain. The CDR3 is 14 amino acids. CDR1 is MNHNY and CDR2 is SVGAGI in the germline V gene (reference sequence). CDR3 residues: CASCYSAGNTEAFF. The CDR3 DNA follows: TGTGCCAGCTGTTACTCGGCCGGAAACACTGAAGCTTTCTTT.

This clonotype has just a few counts. The chain carries TRBV7-3 and TRBJ2-2; D gene unclear. V gave up 4 bases and J gave up 0 bases, with 9 bases separating them. The germline V gene encodes CDR1 SGHTA and CDR2 FQGTGA. The CDR3 is 15 amino acids. The CDR3 spells CASSSQKANTGELFF. The CDR3 nucleotides are TGTGCCAGCAGCTCACAGAAAGCGAACACCGGGGAGCTGTTTTTT.

This clonotype has more than one count but fewer than ten. This chain uses TRBV7-6 with TRBJ1-2; D is perhaps TRBD1 (5 bases). V lost 5 bases and J 5 bases, leaving 15 bases between the germline ends. The CDR3 covers 14 residues. The germline V gene encodes CDR1 SGHVS and CDR2 FNYEAQ. This chain's CDR3 is CASSPVRDPYGYTF. CDR3 nucleotides: TGTGCCAGCAGCCCAGTCAGGGACCCGTATGGCTACACCTTC.

This chain joins TRBV9 and TRBJ2-3, with no clear D. Trimming took 1 base from V and 2 from J, leaving 11 bases between them. Looked up from germline, CDR1 is SGDLS and CDR2 is YYNGEE. This CDR3 region has 15 residues. CDR3 DNA: TGTGCCAGCAGCGTAACTCTCCTAAACACAGATACGCAGTATTTT. This sequence encodes CASSVTLLNTDTQYF.

Turning to this clonotype: Just one base apart from a much larger clone, this may be a read error. V and J are TRBV27 and TRBJ2-5; 11 bases fit TRBD2. Unmatched junction bases numbered 7, after V lost 3 bases and J lost 7 bases. CDR1 MNHEY and CDR2 SMNVEV come from the germline V gene (reference sequence). This CDR3 comprises 15 residues. This CDR3 reads CASSFQTSGVGTQYF. CDR3 sequence (DNA): TGTGCCAGCAGTTTCCAGACTAGCGGGGTGGGGACCCAGTACTTC.

On this clonotype: A much larger clone is a single base away; this may be a read error. This rearrangement joins TRBV15 to TRBJ1-4; no definite D call. Looked up from germline, CDR1 is LNHNV and CDR2 is YYDKDF (reference sequence). Trimming removed 5 bases at V and 6 bases at J, with 13 bases between. The CDR3 extends over 14 amino acids. The CDR3 DNA sequence: TGTGCCACCAGCGTCTGGAGGAGGGATGAAAAACTGTTTTTT. As protein: CATSVWRRDEKLFF.

In its sample, this clonotype was seen many times. This sequence joins TRBV4-2 and TRBJ2-3, with 8 bases lining up with TRBD2. The CDR3 runs 16 residues. J gave up 3 bases and V 0 bases, and 5 bases lay outside the gene matches. Germline CDR1 and CDR2: LGHNA and YNFKEQ. The CDR3 region is CASSQESSGATDTQYF. CDR3 DNA sequence: TGTGCCAGCAGCCAAGAGAGTAGCGGGGCAACAGATACGCAGTATTTT.

This chain connects TRBV5-1 to TRBJ1-6, with D possibly matching TRBD1 (5 bases). V was trimmed by 0 bases and J by 8 bases, leaving 12 bases between them. The CDR3 runs to 15 residues. Germline V gene data show CDR1 as SGHRS and CDR2 as YFSETQ. The CDR3 DNA reads TGCGCCAGCAGCTTGGTCCCCGGGGCGGATTCACCCCTCCACTTT. Residues: CASSLVPGADSPLHF.

This clonotype was picked up a small number of times. CDR3 nucleotides: TGTGCCAGCAGCCCCCGGCCGGTGGACTCTGGAAACACCATATATTTT. Translating it yields CASSPRPVDSGNTIYF. The chain joins TRBV7-2 to TRBJ1-3; D remains unclear. Germline values: CDR1 SGHTA, CDR2 FQGNSA. The CDR3 extends over 16 amino acids. The V end was cut by 5 bases, the J end by 0 bases, with 14 bases between.

The chain recombines TRBV15 with TRBJ1-1, with D unresolved. The CDR3 runs 14 residues. V shed 6 bases and J shed 4 bases, with 15 bases lying between them. Germline CDR1 is LNHNV and CDR2 is YYDKDF (reference sequence). The CDR3 is CATRYGPVGTEAFF. Here the CDR3 DNA reads TGTGCCACCAGATATGGACCGGTGGGCACTGAAGCTTTCTTT.

The chain has TRBV11-2 and TRBJ1-1, with D possibly being TRBD1 (6 bases). This CDR3 contains 14 residues. V lost 5 bases and J 5 bases, leaving 15 bases between the germline ends. CDR1 is SGHAT, CDR2 FQNNGV, per germline. The chain's CDR3 is CASSRPQGRTEAFF. Written as DNA, the CDR3 is TGTGCCAGCAGCCGTCCACAGGGTCGGACTGAAGCTTTCTTT. The full variable domain, rest sourced from reference TRBV11-2 and TRBJ1-1, is EAGVAQSPRYKIIEKRQSVAFWCNPISGHATLYWYQQILGQGPKLLIQFQNNGVVDDSQLPKDRFSAERLKGVDSTLKIQPAKLEDSAVYLCASSRPQGRTEAFFGQGTRLTVV.

Ten or more counts support this clonotype. V usage is TRBV7-2 and J usage is TRBJ2-3; D unclear. The CDR3 has 16 residues. With 3 bases removed from V and 7 bases from J, the gap between germline ends came to 20 bases. CDR1 and CDR2 (germline): SGHTA, FQGNSA. CDR3 sequence reads: CASSFGRSGGSNTQYF. The CDR3 coding sequence is TGTGCCAGCAGCTTCGGACGTAGTGGTGGGTCAAATACGCAGTATTTT.

This clonotype has just a few counts. This chain links TRBV5-1 with TRBJ1-1; no definite D call. There are 14 residues in the CDR3. V dropped 0 bases and J dropped 0 bases, with 6 bases sitting between them. Per germline, CDR1 SGHRS and CDR2 YFSETQ. CDR3 sequence reads: CASSLATLNTEAFF. DNA for the CDR3: TGCGCCAGCAGCTTGGCCACCTTGAACACTGAAGCTTTCTTT.